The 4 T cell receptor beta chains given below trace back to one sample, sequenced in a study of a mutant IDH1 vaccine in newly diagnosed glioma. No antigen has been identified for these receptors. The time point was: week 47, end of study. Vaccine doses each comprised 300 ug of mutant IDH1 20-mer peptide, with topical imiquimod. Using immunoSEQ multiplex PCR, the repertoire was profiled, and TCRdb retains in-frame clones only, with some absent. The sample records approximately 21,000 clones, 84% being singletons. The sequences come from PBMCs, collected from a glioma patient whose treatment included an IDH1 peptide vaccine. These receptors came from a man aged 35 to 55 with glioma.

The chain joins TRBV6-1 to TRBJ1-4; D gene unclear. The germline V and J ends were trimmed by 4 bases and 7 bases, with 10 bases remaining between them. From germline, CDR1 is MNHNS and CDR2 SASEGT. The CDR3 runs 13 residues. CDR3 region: CASSGQSGEKLFF. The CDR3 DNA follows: TGTGCCAGCAGTGGGCAAAGCGGTGAAAAACTGTTTTTT.

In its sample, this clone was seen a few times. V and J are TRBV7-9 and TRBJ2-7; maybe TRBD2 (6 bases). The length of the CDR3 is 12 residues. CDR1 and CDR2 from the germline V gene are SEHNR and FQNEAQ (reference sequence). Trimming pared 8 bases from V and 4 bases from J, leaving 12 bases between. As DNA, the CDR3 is TGTGCCAGCGGAGGGATGGGATACGAGCAGTACTTC. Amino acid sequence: CASGGMGYEQYF.

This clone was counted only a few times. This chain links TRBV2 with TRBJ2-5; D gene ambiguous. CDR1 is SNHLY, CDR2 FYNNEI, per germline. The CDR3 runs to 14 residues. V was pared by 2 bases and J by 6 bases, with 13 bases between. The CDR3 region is CASSETRLIKTQYF. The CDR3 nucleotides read TGTGCCAGCAGTGAAACCCGGCTTATCAAGACCCAGTACTTC.

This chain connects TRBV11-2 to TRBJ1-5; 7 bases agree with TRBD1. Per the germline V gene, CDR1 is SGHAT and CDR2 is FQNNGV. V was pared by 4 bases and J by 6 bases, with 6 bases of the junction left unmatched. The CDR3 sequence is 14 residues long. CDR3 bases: TGTGCCAGCAGCTCTGACAGGGTTAGTCAGCCCCAGCATTTT. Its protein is CASSSDRVSQPQHF.